These T cell receptor beta chains were read from a single sample in a study of PD-1 blockade in classical Hodgkin lymphoma. Generated by immunoSEQ multiplex PCR, the TCRdb table keeps only in-frame clones and is missing some. In the table there are approximately 89,000 clones, 65% to 85% of which are singletons. The material was peripheral blood mononuclear cells (PBMCs), obtained at baseline. The receptors stem from a human donor with classical Hodgkin lymphoma. CDR3s include the opening cysteine and the closing phenylalanine or tryptophan. The D gene is left open where the match is weak. Not all rows give a size; the values are once, few, many and, for expanded clones, a class.

TRBJ2-3 | TRBV7-2 | TRBD2 | 16 | - | CASSPLGGRAGDTQYF | TGTGCCAGCAGCCCCCTCGGCGGGAGGGCCGGGGATACGCAGTATTTT
TRBJ1-5 | TRBV6-5 | - | 15 | - | CASRDNYATDQPQHF | TGTGCCAGCAGAGATAACTACGCCACCGATCAGCCCCAGCATTTT
TRBJ2-3 | TRBV5-1 | TRBD2 | 17 | - | CASSQVTSGRQADTQYF | TGCGCCAGCAGCCAAGTTACTAGCGGGAGGCAGGCAGATACGCAGTATTTT
TRBJ2-1 | TRBV5-6 | - | 12 | - | CASSPALGVWFF | TGTGCCAGCAGCCCGGCACTAGGGGTTTGGTTCTTC
TRBJ1-4 | TRBV7-8 | TRBD1 | 13 | - | CASSRGQGEKLFF | TGTGCCAGCAGCCGCGGACAGGGAGAAAAACTGTTTTTT
TRBJ2-4 | TRBV2 | TRBD1 | 14 | - | CASRGGGAKNIQYF | TGTGCCAGCAGAGGGGGCGGAGCCAAAAACATTCAGTACTTC
TRBJ2-2 | TRBV2 | - | 12 | - | CASNPGTGELFF | TGTGCCAGCAATCCAGGGACCGGGGAGCTGTTTTTT
TRBJ1-4 | TRBV5-4 | TRBD1 | 15 | - | CASSAAGTGDEKLFF | TGTGCCAGCAGCGCCGCCGGGACAGGGGATGAAAAACTGTTTTTT
TRBJ2-1 | TRBV27 | - | 16 | - | CASSPPDRASYNEQFF | TGTGCCAGCAGTCCCCCGGATAGGGCATCCTACAATGAGCAGTTCTTC
TRBJ1-1 | TRBV7-7 | TRBD1 | 13 | - | CASSDRGDTEAFF | TGTGCCAGCTCAGACAGGGGTGACACTGAAGCTTTCTTT
TRBJ1-4 | TRBV28 | - | 14 | - | CASSLIGTNEKLFF | TGTGCCAGCAGTTTAATAGGGACTAATGAAAAACTGTTTTTT
TRBJ2-3 | TRBV10-3 | - | 13 | - | CAISEDYSGTQYF | TGTGCCATCAGTGAGGATTATTCAGGGACGCAGTATTTT
TRBJ2-1 | TRBV19 | - | 15 | - | CASRGVAGLYNEQFF | TGTGCCAGTAGGGGGGTGGCGGGGCTATACAATGAGCAGTTCTTC
TRBJ1-1 | TRBV7-3 | - | 14 | once | CASSPDPTDTEAFF | TGTGCCAGCAGCCCGGACCCCACGGACACTGAAGCTTTCTTT
TRBJ2-3 | TRBV4-3 | - | 15 | once | CASSQARVPGDTQYF | TGCGCCAGCAGCCAAGCCAGGGTACCCGGGGATACGCAGTATTTT
TRBJ2-7 | TRBV5-1 | TRBD1 | 17 | - | CASSLEPRDRVSYEQYF | TGCGCCAGCAGCTTGGAACCCCGGGACAGAGTCTCCTACGAGCAGTACTTC
TRBJ2-7 | TRBV5-8 | TRBD2 | 12 | - | CASRLAGYEQYF | TGTGCCAGCCGACTAGCGGGATACGAGCAGTACTTC
TRBJ1-2 | TRBV5-1 | TRBD1 | 14 | large | CASSRQGVLDGYTF | TGCGCCAGCAGTCGACAGGGGGTTCTCGATGGCTACACCTTC
TRBJ2-7 | TRBV9 | TRBD2 | 15 | - | CASSLSGTSLNEQYF | TGTGCCAGCAGCCTTTCAGGGACTAGCCTAAACGAGCAGTACTTC
TRBJ1-2 | TRBV19 | - | 16 | - | CASTKPYDVERYGYTF | TGTGCCAGTACGAAGCCCTACGACGTCGAGAGGTATGGCTACACCTTC
TRBJ1-4 | TRBV28 | - | 18 | - | CASSLNTPGRASGEKLFF | TGTGCCAGCAGTTTGAATACCCCGGGCAGAGCGTCTGGGGAAAAACTGTTTTTT
TRBJ1-4 | TRBV15 | - | 16 | - | CATSRDVVGAGEKLFF | TGTGCCACCAGCAGAGATGTAGTGGGGGCAGGTGAAAAACTGTTTTTT
TRBJ2-7 | TRBV30 | - | 14 | - | CAWTYASSSYEQYF | TGTGCCTGGACTTACGCCAGCAGCTCCTACGAGCAGTACTTC
TRBJ2-7 | TRBV7-6 | - | 14 | - | CASSLYTRGHEQYF | TGTGCCAGCAGCTTGTACACCCGAGGGCACGAGCAGTACTTC
TRBJ2-1 | TRBV19 | TRBD2 | 12 | once | CASSIVAGVVFF | TGTGCCAGTAGTATAGTGGCGGGAGTGGTGTTCTTC
TRBJ1-2 | TRBV6-5 | - | 14 | few | CASSYSSIGYGYTF | TGTGCCAGCAGTTACTCGAGTATAGGGTATGGCTACACCTTC
TRBJ2-5 | TRBV11-1 | TRBD1 | 14 | - | CASSDAQGAGTQYF | TGTGCCAGCAGCGACGCACAGGGGGCCGGGACCCAGTACTTC
TRBJ2-7 | TRBV27 | TRBD1 | 16 | - | CASTWTGVGSLDEQYF | TGTGCCAGCACCTGGACAGGGGTAGGGTCACTGGACGAGCAGTACTTC
TRBJ2-5 | TRBV10-3 | - | 14 | - | CAISRDLRGETQYF | TGTGCCATCTCCAGGGACTTAAGGGGTGAGACCCAGTACTTC
TRBJ1-1 | TRBV6-5 | - | 13 | - | CASSEVANTEAFF | TGTGCCAGCAGCGAGGTCGCGAACACTGAAGCTTTCTTT
TRBJ2-5 | TRBV7-2 | - | 15 | - | CASSRNAGPQETQYF | TGTGCCAGCAGCCGCAACGCGGGACCCCAAGAGACCCAGTACTTC
TRBJ1-1 | TRBV4-1 | - | 15 | - | CASSQSETRNTEAFF | TGCGCCAGCAGCCAATCAGAAACGAGGAACACTGAAGCTTTCTTT
TRBJ2-5 | TRBV6-1 | - | 11 | few | CASSRQETQYF | TGTGCCAGCAGTAGGCAAGAGACCCAGTACTTC
TRBJ2-7 | TRBV12-2 | - | 13 | - | CASSPGPGSEQYF | TGTGCCAGCAGCCCCGGGCCAGGGAGCGAGCAGTACTTC